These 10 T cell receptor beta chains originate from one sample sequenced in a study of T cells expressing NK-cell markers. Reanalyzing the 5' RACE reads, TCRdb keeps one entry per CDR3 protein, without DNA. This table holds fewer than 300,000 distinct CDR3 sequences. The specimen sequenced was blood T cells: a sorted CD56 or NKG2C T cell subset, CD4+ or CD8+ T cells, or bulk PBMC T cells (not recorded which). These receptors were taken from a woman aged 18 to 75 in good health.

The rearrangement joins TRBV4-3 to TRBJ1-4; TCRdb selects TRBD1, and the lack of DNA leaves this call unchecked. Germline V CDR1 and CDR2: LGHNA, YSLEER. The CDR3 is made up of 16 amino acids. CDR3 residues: CASSQDDRGGNEKLFF.

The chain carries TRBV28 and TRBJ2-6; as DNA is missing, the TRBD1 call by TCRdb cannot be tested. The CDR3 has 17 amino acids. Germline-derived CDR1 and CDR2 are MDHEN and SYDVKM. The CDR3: CASSLGQGATGANVLTF.

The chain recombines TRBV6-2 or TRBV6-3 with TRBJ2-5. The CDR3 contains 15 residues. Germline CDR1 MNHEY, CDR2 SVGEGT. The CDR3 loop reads CASTPHWASQETQYF.

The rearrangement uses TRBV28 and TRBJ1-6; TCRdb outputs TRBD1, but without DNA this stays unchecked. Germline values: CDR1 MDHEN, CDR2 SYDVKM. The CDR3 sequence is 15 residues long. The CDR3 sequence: CASSSGTPYNSPLHF.

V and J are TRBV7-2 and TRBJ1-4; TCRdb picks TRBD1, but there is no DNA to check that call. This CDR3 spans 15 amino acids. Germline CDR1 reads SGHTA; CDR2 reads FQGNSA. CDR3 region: CASSPNRGTNEKLFF.

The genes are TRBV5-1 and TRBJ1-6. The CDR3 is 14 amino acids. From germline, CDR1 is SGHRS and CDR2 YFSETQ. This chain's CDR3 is CASSWDRGDSPLHF.

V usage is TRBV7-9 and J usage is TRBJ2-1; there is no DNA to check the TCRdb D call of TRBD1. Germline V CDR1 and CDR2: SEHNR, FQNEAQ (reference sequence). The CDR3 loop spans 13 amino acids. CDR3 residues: CASSLAGDTEQFF.

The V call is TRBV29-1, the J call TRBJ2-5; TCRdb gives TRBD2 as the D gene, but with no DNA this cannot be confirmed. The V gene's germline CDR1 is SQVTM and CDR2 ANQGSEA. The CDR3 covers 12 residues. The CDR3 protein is CSVGTPWQTQYF.

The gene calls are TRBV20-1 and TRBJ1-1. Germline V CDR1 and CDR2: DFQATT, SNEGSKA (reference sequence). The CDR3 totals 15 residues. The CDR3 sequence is CSASPPQTGNTEAFF.

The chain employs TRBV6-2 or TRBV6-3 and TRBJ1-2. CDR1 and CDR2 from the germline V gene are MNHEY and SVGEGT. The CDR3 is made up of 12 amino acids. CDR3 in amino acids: CASSARFYGYTF.